This T cell receptor (beta chain) was identified in a study of T cells after yellow fever vaccination. CDR1 is LNHDA, CDR2 SQIVND, per germline (reference sequence). The CDR3 consists of 14 residues. TCRdb processed the 5' RACE reads anew with MiXCR; each CDR3 protein has one entry. Among 300,000 to 350,000 distinct CDR3 sequences, roughly 4.3% were seen once, and the ten largest hold 20% to 30%. With regard to this clonotype: A junction boundary mismatches the germline segment, possibly from a read error.

The receptor was derived from a man in his late teens or twenties who received the YFV17D yellow fever vaccine. The rearrangement links TRBV19 to TRBJ2-1; 8 bases align to TRBD1. Material: PBMCs, obtained 5 days after the yellow fever booster vaccination. In DNA form, the CDR3 reads TGTGCCAGTAGTCCCGCCAGGAATCATCGAGGACAGGGATTC. Translation: CASSPARNHRGQGF.